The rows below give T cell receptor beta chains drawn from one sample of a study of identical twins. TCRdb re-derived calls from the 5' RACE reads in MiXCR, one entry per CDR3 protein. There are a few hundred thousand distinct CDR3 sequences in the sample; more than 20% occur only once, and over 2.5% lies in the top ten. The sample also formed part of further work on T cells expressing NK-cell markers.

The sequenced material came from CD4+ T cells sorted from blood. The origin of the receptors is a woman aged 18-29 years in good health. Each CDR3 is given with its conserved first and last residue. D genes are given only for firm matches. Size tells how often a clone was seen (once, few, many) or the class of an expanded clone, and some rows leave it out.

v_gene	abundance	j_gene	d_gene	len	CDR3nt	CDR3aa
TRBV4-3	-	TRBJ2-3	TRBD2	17	TGCGCCAGCAGCCGGACGGGACTAGCGGGAGGAATAGATACGCAGTATTTT	CASSRTGLAGGIDTQYF
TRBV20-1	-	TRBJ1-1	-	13	TGCAGTGCTCTCGAGGGCAGGGTGGATGAAGCTTTCTTT	CSALEGRVDEAFF
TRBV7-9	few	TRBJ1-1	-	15	TGTGCCAGCAGCTCTCTTGGGACATCAGCGGATGAAGCTTTCTTT	CASSSLGTSADEAFF
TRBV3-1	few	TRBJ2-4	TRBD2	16	TGTGCCAGCAGCCAAGATTGGTGTGTAGCGGGGAACATTCAGTACTTC	CASSQDWCVAGNIQYF
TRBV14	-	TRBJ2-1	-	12	TGTGCCAGCAGCGGCGGGTTCAATGAGCAGTTCTTC	CASSGGFNEQFF
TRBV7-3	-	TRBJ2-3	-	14	TGTGCCAGCAGTTCGGGCGGGAACACAGATACGCAGTATTTT	CASSSGGNTDTQYF
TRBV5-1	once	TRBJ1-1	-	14	TGCGCCAGCGGATCCGGACAGTGGAACACTGAAGCTTTCTTT	CASGSGQWNTEAFF
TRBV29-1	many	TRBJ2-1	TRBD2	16	TGCAGCGTTGAGACCCTCTCGGGCGGGGGCTACAATGAGCAGTTCTTC	CSVETLSGGGYNEQFF
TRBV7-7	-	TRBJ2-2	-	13	TGTGCCAGCTCTACAGGCCTCACCGGGGAGCTGTTTTTT	CASSTGLTGELFF
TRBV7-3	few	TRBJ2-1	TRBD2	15	TGTGCCAGCAGCTTAGTCGGGGGGGCCGACAATGAGCAGTTCTTC	CASSLVGGADNEQFF
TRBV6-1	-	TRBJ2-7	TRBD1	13	TGTGCCAGCAGTGAACGGGACAGCTACGAGCAGTACTTC	CASSERDSYEQYF
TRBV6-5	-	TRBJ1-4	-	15	TGTGCCAGCAGTTACGGGGGGCGGAAAAATGAAAAACTGTTTTTT	CASSYGGRKNEKLFF
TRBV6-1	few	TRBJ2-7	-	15	TGTGCCAGCAGTGGATCCGGGACTCACTCCTACGAGCAGTACTTC	CASSGSGTHSYEQYF
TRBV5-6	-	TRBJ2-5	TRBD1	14	TGTGCCAGCAGCACCGGACAGGTACAAGAGACCCAGTACTTC	CASSTGQVQETQYF
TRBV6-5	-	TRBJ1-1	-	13	TGTGCCAGCAGTTCAACAGGGTTGGGTGAAGCTTTCTTT	CASSSTGLGEAFF
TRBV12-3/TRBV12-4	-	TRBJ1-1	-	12	TGTGCCAGCAGACCTGGGAACACTGAAGCTTTCTTT	CASRPGNTEAFF
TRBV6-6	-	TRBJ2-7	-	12	TGTGCCAGCAGTTCCTTCAGATACGAGCAGTACTTC	CASSSFRYEQYF
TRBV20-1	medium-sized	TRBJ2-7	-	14	TGCAGTGCTAAGACTGACAAGAGCTCCTACGAGCAGTACTTC	CSAKTDKSSYEQYF
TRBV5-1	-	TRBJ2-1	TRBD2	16	TGCGCCAGCAAGATCTCGGAAAGCGGGGCAAACAATGAGCAGTTCTTC	CASKISESGANNEQFF
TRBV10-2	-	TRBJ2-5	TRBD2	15	TGCGCCAGCAGTGTAGGGCTAGCGGGGGGGAAGACCCAGTACTTC	CASSVGLAGGKTQYF
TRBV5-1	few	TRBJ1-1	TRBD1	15	TGCGCCAGCAGCTCGCGGACAGGGGGGGACACTGAAGCTTTCTTT	CASSSRTGGDTEAFF
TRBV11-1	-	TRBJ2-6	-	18	TGTGCCAGCAGCTTAAGGGCCCTAACCCTCCCTGGGGCCAACGTCCTGACTTTC	CASSLRALTLPGANVLTF